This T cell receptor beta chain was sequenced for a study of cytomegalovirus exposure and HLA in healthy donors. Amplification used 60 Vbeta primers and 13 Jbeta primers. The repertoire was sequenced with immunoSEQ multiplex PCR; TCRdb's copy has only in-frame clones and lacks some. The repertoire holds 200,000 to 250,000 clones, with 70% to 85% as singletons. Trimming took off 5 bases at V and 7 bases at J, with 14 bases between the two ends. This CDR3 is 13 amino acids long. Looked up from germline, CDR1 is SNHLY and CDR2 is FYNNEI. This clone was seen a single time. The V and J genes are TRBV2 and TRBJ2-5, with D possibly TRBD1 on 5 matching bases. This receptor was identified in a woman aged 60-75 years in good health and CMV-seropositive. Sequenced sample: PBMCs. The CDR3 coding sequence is TGTGCCAGCAGTTCCGACCACCAGGGGACCCAGTACTTC. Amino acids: CASSSDHQGTQYF.